This is a list of T cell receptor beta chains from one sample in a study of blood T cell repertoires in COVID-19. Using immunoSEQ multiplex PCR, the repertoire was profiled, and TCRdb retains in-frame clones only, with some absent. The sample includes about 97,000 clones, approximately 86% of them seen just once. The sequenced sample consisted of peripheral blood. The source of these receptors is a man over 45 with active or convalescent COVID-19. Both conserved end residues are part of each CDR3. Each record gives: D gene, J gene, V gene, CDR3 protein. A D gene is named only where the DNA matches it firmly.

-	TRBJ1-5	TRBV12-3/TRBV12-4	CASSFGNQPQHF
-	TRBJ1-4	TRBV3-1/TRBV3-2	CASSQDPTVTNEKLFF
-	TRBJ2-3	TRBV18	CASSPRDTRTDTQYF
-	TRBJ1-1	TRBV19	CASSDWNTEAFF
TRBD1	TRBJ1-1	TRBV3-1/TRBV3-2	CASSRTGLNTEAFF
TRBD1	TRBJ2-1	TRBV7-2	CASSPRDRTINEQFF
TRBD1	TRBJ1-2	TRBV6-6	CASRPGQGSNYGYTF
TRBD1	TRBJ1-5	TRBV7-8	CASSSGRDRGKQPQHF
-	TRBJ2-1	TRBV7-2	CASSSRLDWFF
TRBD1	TRBJ1-1	TRBV28	CASSPGTGGVTEAFF
TRBD1	TRBJ1-5	TRBV6-6	CASSYEGQGGQPQHF
TRBD1	TRBJ2-2	TRBV11-2	CASSPRQGSNTGELFF
TRBD2	TRBJ2-1	TRBV5-5	CASSGPGLAGLGEQFF
TRBD1	TRBJ1-3	TRBV27	CASSPNRGNSGNTIYF
TRBD1	TRBJ1-6	TRBV6-5	CASSYSYTTGNTPLHF
TRBD1	TRBJ1-1	TRBV5-6	CASTVGRGLRMNTEAFF
-	TRBJ1-2	TRBV6-5	CASSYSLGGNYGYTF
TRBD1	TRBJ2-2	TRBV29-1	CSVGQGTGELFF
-	TRBJ1-5	TRBV28	CASSTGTSPSYSNQPQHF
-	TRBJ2-6	TRBV5-4	CASSFSSGANVLTF
-	TRBJ2-3	TRBV6-5	CASSYSTATDTQYF
TRBD2	TRBJ2-1	TRBV7-9	CASSLAKGTSGSYNEQFF
TRBD2	TRBJ2-5	TRBV28	CASTLAGGQETQYF
-	TRBJ2-5	TRBV7-2	CASSLAGGEQETQYF
-	TRBJ2-1	TRBV3-1/TRBV3-2	CASSQSSSEQFF
-	TRBJ2-3	TRBV9	CASSVGPGDTQYF
-	TRBJ1-3	TRBV2	CASSVGGVGNTIYF
TRBD1	TRBJ1-5	TRBV6-6	CASSYGQGASNQPQHF
TRBD1	TRBJ1-1	TRBV19	CASRPGTGLNTEAFF
TRBD2	TRBJ2-4	TRBV28	CASSNTAGGDSSLAKNIQYF
TRBD1	TRBJ1-2	TRBV11-2	CASSLASGQGLYGYTF
-	TRBJ1-3	TRBV3-1/TRBV3-2	CASSQVEAKISGNTIYF
-	TRBJ2-3	TRBV28	CASSVQQVTQYF
-	TRBJ2-3	TRBV9	CASSVGGGADTQYF
-	TRBJ1-1	TRBV4-3	CASSQDRVVAEAFF
TRBD1	TRBJ2-1	TRBV7-9	CASSPDRVVNEQFF
TRBD1	TRBJ2-7	TRBV19	CASSIETGTGAGEQYF
-	TRBJ1-1	TRBV10-2	CASSDIRGGLGEAFF
TRBD1	TRBJ1-2	TRBV2	CASNSGQDYGYTF